This T cell receptor (beta chain) was sequenced during a study of regulatory T cells in long-lasting Graves disease. This clonotype showed up just a few times. Germline V CDR1 and CDR2: SGHVS, FQNEAQ. This CDR3 is built from 13 residues. The V gene lost 3 bases and the J gene lost 7 bases, with 9 bases spanning the gap. Combining iRepertoire HTBI primers with Arm-PCR of CDR3 regions, the authors built TCR beta libraries. TCRdb reprocessed the multiplex PCR reads via MiXCR and lists one record per CDR3 protein. Among approximately 460,000 distinct CDR3 sequences, over 15% were seen once, and the ten largest hold over 8.5%. Noted time point: newly diagnosed GD, antithyroid drugs for less than 3 months. From PBMCs, RNA was extracted and then used to make the TCR library. This sample was shared with a second study, whose subject was T cells in Graves' hyperthyroidism and ophthalmopathy.

This TCR came from a woman aged 25 to 45 with Graves disease. The chain carries TRBV7-8 and TRBJ1-4, with D uncertain. This material consisted of peripheral blood mononuclear cells (PBMCs), taken at new diagnosis, from a patient treated with antithyroid drugs. The CDR3 DNA reads TGTGCCAGCAGCTTTAGCTCTTCTGAAAAACTGTTTTTT. Amino acids: CASSFSSSEKLFF.